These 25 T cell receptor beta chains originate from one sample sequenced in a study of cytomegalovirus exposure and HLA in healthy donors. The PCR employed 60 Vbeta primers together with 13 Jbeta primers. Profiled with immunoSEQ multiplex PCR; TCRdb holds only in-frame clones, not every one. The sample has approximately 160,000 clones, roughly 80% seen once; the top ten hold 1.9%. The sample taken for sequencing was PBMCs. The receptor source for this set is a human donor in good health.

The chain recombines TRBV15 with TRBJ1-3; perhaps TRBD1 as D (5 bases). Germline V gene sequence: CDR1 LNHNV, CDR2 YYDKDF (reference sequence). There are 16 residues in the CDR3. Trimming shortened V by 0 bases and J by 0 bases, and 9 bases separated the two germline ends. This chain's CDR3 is CATSRELRVSGNTIYF. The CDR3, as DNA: TGTGCCACCAGCAGAGAACTCAGGGTCTCTGGAAACACCATATATTTT.

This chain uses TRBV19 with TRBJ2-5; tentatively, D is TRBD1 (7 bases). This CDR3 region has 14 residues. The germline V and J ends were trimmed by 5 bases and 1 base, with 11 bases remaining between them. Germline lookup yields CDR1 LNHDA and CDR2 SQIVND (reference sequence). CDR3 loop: CASSLRGAQETQYF. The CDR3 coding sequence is TGTGCCAGTAGTCTCAGGGGGGCCCAAGAGACCCAGTACTTC.

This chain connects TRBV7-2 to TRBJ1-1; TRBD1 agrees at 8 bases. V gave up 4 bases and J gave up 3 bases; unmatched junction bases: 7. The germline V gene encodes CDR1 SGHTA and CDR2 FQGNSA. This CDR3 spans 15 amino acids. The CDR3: CASSYSTGADTEAFF. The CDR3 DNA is TGTGCCAGCAGCTATTCGACAGGGGCGGACACTGAAGCTTTCTTT.

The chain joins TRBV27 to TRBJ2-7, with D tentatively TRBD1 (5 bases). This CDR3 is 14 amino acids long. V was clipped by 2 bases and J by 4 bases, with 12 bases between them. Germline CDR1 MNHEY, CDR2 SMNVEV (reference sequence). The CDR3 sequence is CASSLGRAGYEQYF. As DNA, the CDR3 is TGTGCCAGCAGTTTAGGCAGGGCTGGGTACGAGCAGTACTTC.

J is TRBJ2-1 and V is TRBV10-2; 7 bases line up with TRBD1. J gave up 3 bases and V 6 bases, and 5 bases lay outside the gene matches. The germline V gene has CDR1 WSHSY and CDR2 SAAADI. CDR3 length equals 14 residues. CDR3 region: CASSHRGIYNEQFF. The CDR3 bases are TGCGCCAGCAGCCACAGGGGTATCTACAATGAGCAGTTCTTC.

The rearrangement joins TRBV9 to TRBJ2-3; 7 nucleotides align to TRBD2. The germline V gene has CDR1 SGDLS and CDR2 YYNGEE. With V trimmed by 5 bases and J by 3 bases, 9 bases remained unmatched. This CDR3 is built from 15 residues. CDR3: CASSGGGLVTDTQYF. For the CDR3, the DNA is TGTGCCAGCAGTGGGGGGGGGTTAGTAACAGATACGCAGTATTTT.

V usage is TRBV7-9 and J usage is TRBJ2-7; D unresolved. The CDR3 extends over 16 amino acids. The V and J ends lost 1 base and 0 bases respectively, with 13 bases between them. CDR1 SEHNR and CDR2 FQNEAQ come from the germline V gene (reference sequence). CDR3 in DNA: TGTGCCAGCAGCTTAGTCATAGGCGGAACCTCCTACGAGCAGTACTTC. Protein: CASSLVIGGTSYEQYF.

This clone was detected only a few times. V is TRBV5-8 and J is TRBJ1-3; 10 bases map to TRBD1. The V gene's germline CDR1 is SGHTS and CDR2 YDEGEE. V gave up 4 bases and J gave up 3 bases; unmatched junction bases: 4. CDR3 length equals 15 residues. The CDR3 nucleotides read TGTGCCAGCAGCGTGACAGGGGGCATTGGAAACACCATATATTTT. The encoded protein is CASSVTGGIGNTIYF. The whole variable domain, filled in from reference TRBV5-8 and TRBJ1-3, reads EAGVTQSPTHLIKTRGQQATLRCSPISGHTSVYWYQQALGLGLQFLLWYDEGEERNRGNFPPRFSGRQFPNYSSELNVNALELEDSALYLCASSVTGGIGNTIYFGEGSWLTVV.

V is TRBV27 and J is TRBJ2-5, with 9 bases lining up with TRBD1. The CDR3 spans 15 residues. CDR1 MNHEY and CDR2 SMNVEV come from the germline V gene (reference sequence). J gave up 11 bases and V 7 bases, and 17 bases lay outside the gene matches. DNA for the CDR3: TGTGCCAGCACCCCACGGCCGACAGGGGGTCCGAAGCAGTACTTC. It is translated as CASTPRPTGGPKQYF.

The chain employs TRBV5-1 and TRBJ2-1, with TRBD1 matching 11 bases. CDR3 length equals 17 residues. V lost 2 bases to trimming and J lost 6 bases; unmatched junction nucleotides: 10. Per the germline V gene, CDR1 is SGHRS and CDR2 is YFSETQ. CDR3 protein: CASSFRTGGSMVNEQFF. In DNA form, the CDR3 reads TGCGCCAGCAGCTTTCGGACAGGGGGCTCTATGGTCAATGAGCAGTTCTTC.

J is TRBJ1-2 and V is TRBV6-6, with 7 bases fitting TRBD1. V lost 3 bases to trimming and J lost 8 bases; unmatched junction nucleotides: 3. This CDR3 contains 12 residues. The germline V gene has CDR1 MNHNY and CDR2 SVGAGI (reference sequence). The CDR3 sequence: CASSYLGGGYTF. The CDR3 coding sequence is TGTGCCAGCAGTTATCTAGGGGGCGGCTACACCTTC.

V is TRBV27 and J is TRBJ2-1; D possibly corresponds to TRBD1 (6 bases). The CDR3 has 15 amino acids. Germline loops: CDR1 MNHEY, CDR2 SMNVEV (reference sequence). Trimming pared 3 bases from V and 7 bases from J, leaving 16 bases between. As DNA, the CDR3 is TGTGCCAGCAGTTTTCGGACAGTTGATGTGAATGAGCAGTTCTTC. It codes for CASSFRTVDVNEQFF.

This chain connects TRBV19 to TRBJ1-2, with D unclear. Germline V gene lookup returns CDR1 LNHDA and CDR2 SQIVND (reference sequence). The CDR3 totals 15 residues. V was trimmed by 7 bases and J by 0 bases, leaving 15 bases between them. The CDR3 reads CASTPARSTNYGYTF. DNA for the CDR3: TGTGCCAGTACCCCCGCGCGGTCGACTAACTATGGCTACACCTTC.

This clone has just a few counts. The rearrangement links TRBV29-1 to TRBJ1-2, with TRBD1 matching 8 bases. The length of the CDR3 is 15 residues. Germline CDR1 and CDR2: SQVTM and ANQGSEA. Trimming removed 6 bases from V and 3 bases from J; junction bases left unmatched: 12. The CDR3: CSVTHRGGQDYGYTF. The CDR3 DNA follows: TGCAGCGTAACCCACCGTGGGGGACAGGACTATGGCTACACCTTC.

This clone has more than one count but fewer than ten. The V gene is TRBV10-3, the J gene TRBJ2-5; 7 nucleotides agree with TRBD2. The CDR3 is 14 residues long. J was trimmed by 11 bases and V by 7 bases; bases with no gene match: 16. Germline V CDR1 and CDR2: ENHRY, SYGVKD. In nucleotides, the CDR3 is TGTGCCATCACCCCGACACGGGCTGCGGGGGAGCAGTACTTC. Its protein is CAITPTRAAGEQYF.

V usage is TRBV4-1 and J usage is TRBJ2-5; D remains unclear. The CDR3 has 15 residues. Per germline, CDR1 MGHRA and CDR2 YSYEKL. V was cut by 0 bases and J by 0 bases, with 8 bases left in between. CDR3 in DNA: TGCGCCAGCAGCCAAGAGAGTGATTACCAAGAGACCCAGTACTTC. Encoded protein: CASSQESDYQETQYF.

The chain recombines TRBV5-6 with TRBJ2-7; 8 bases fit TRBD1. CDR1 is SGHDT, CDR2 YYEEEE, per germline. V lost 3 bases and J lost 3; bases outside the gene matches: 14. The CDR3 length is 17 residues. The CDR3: CASSSADRGVGYYEQYF. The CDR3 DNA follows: TGTGCCAGCAGCTCAGCCGACAGGGGCGTGGGGTACTACGAGCAGTACTTC.

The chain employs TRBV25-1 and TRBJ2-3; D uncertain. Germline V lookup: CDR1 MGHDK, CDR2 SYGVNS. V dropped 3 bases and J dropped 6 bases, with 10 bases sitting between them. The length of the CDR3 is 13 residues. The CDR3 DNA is TGTGCCAGCAGTGATCCGGTAACGGATACGCAGTATTTT. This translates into CASSDPVTDTQYF.

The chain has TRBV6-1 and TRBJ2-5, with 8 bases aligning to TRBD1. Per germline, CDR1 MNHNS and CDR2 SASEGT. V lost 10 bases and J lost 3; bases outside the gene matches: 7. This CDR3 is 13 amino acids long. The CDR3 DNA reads TGTGCCACCCGGACAGGGCGGGAAGAGACCCAGTACTTC. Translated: CATRTGREETQYF.

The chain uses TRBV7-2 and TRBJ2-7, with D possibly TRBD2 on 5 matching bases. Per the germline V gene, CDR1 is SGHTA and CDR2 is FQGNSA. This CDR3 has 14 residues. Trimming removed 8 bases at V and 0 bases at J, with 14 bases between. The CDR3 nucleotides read TGTGCCAGCGAGCCGGACGGACTCTCCTACGAGCAGTACTTC. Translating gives CASEPDGLSYEQYF.

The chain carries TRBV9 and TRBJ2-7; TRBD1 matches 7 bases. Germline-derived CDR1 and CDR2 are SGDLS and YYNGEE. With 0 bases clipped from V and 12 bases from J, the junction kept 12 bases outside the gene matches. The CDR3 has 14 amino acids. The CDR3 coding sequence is TGTGCCAGCAGCGTAGGCGGACAGGACTTGCATCCGTACTTC. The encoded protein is CASSVGGQDLHPYF.

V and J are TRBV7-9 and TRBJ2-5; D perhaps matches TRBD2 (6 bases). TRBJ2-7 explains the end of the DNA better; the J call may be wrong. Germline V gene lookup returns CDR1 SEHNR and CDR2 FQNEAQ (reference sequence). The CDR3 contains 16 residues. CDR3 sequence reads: CASSSWAGQGLYEQYF. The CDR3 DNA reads TGTGCCAGCAGCTCCTGGGCGGGGCAGGGCCTCTACGAGCAGTACTTC.

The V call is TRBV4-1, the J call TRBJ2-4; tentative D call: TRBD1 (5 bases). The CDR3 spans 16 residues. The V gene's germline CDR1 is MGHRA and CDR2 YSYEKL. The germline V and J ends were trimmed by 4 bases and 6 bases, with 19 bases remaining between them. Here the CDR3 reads CASSPTASPWGNIQYF. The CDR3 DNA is TGCGCCAGCAGCCCGACAGCGTCCCCCTGGGGAAACATTCAGTACTTC.

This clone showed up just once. The DNA of the CDR3 is TGCGCCAGCAGCGTAACTGGGGGCGATACGCAGTATTTT. Its protein product is CASSVTGGDTQYF. The chain is built from TRBV5-1 and TRBJ2-3; TRBD1 is a possible D gene (6 bases). The CDR3 is made up of 13 amino acids. Trimming pared 4 bases from V and 6 bases from J, leaving 12 bases between. Looked up from germline, CDR1 is SGHRS and CDR2 is YFSETQ.

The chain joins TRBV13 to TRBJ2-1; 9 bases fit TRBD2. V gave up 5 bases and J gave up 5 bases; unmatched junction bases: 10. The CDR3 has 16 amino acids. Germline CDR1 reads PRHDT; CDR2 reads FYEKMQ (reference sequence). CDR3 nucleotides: TGTGCCAGCAGCCACCCCGTAGCGGGGGCCGACAATGAGCAGTTCTTC. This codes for CASSHPVAGADNEQFF.